The present T cell receptor beta chain was sequenced within a study of blood T cell repertoires in COVID-19. Study background: Collection of acute and convalescent COVID-19 samples took place in the United States, Italy and Spain.

The table came from immunoSEQ multiplex PCR; TCRdb's copy has only in-frame clones and leaves some out. The repertoire holds a few hundred thousand clones, with approximately 86% as singletons. Enrolled through a virtual design, the participants were between roughly 18 and 90 years of age and came from under 25 US areas. From germline, CDR1 is MNHEY and CDR2 SVGAGI. The V gene end was trimmed by 8 bases and the J gene end by 3 bases; junction bases not matched to a gene: 4. The CDR3 loop spans 13 amino acids. Sequencing was done on a sample of PBMCs or T cells enriched from blood (not recorded which). The clonotype was recovered from a woman aged 30 to 39 who had been exposed to COVID-19. This chain joins TRBV6-5 and TRBJ2-7; 10 nucleotides align to TRBD2. This CDR3 reads CASGLAGVYEQYF. The CDR3 DNA follows: TGTGCCAGCGGGCTAGCGGGGGTCTACGAGCAGTACTTC.